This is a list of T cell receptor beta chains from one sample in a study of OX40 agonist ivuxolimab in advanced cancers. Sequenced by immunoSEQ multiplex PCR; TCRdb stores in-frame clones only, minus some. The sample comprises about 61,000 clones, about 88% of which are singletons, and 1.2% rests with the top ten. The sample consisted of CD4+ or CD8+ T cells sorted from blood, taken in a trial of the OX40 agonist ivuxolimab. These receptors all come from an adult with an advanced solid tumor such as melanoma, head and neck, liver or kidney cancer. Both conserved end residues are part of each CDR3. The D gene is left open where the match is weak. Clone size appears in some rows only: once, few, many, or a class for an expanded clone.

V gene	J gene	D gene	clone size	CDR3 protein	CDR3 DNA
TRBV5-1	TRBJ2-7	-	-	CASSSSLSERYEQYF	TGCGCCAGCAGCTCAAGCCTCTCCGAGCGCTACGAGCAGTACTTC
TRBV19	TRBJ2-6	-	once	CASSMGRNSGANVLTF	TGTGCCAGTAGTATGGGGCGTAACTCTGGGGCCAACGTCCTGACTTTC
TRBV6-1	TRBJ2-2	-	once	CASNRASNTGELFF	TGTGCCAGCAACAGGGCTTCGAACACCGGGGAGCTGTTTTTT
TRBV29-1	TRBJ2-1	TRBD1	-	CSVGTRGPNNEQFF	TGCAGCGTAGGGACAAGGGGGCCCAACAATGAGCAGTTCTTC
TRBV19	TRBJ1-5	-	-	CASSINLAAGNQPQHF	TGTGCCAGTAGTATCAATTTAGCGGCAGGGAATCAGCCCCAGCATTTT
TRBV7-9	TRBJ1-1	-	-	CASSPRGQGNDEAFF	TGTGCCAGCAGCCCTCGGGGGCAGGGGAACGATGAAGCTTTCTTT
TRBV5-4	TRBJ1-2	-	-	CASSFRGGSRGANYGYTF	TGTGCCAGCAGCTTTCGAGGGGGAAGCAGGGGAGCGAACTATGGCTACACCTTC
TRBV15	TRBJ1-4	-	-	CATSRLGRDEKLFF	TGTGCCACCAGCAGACTAGGACGGGATGAAAAACTGTTTTTT
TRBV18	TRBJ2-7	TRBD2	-	CASSPSAGRGEQYF	TGTGCCAGCTCACCAAGTGCAGGGAGGGGCGAGCAGTACTTC
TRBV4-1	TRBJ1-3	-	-	CASSQVGGSGNTIYF	TGCGCCAGCAGCCAAGTTGGGGGCTCTGGAAACACCATATATTTT
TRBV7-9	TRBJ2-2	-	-	CASTTGSGELFF	TGTGCCAGCACTACAGGGAGCGGGGAGCTGTTTTTT
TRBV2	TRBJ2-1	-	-	CASLDRGSSYNEQFF	TGTGCCAGCCTGGACCGGGGGAGCTCCTACAATGAGCAGTTCTTC
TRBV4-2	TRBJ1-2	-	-	CASSPHRGEGGYGYTF	TGTGCCAGCAGCCCCCACCGCGGGGAGGGCGGCTATGGCTACACCTTC